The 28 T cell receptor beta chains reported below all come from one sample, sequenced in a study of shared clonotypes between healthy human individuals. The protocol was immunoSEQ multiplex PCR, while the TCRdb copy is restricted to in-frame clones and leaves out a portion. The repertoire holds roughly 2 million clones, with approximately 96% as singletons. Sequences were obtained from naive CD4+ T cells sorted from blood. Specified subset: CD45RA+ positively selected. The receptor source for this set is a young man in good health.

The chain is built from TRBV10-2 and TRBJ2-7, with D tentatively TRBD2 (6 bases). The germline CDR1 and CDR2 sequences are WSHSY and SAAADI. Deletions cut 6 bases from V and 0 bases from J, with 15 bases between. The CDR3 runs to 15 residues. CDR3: CASRKGAGSSYEQYF. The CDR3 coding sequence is TGCGCCAGCAGGAAAGGGGCGGGAAGCTCCTACGAGCAGTACTTC.

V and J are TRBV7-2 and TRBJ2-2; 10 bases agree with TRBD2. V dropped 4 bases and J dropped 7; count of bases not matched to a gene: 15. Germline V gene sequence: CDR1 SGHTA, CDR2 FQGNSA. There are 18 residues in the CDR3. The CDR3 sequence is CASSSHRKAGGTGGELFF. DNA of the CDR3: TGTGCCAGCAGCTCGCACCGAAAAGCGGGAGGGACCGGCGGGGAGCTGTTTTTT.

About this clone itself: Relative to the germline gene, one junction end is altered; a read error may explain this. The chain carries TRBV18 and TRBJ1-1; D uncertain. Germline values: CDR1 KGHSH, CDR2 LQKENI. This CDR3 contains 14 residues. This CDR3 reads CASSPKRENIEAFF. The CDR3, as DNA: TGTGCCAGCTCACCAAAGAGGGAAAACATTGAAGCTTTCTTT. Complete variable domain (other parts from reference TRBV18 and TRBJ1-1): NAGVMQNPRHLVRRRGQEARLRCSPMKGHSHVYWYRQLPEEGLKFMVYLQKENIIDESGMPKERFSAEFPKEGPSILRIQQVVRGDSAAYFCASSPKRENIEAFFGQGTRLTVV.

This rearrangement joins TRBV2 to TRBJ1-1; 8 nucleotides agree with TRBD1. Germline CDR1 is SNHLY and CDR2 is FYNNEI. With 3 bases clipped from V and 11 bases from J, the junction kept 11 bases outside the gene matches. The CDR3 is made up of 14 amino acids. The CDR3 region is CASSDQGASLTAFF. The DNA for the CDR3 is TGTGCCAGCAGTGATCAGGGGGCCTCCCTGACGGCTTTCTTT.

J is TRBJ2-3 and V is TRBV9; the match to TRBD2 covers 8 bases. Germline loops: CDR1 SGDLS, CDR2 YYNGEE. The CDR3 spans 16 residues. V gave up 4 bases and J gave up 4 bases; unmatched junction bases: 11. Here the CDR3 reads CASSPSAGVGADTQYF. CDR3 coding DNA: TGTGCCAGCAGCCCATCAGCGGGAGTCGGCGCAGATACGCAGTATTTT. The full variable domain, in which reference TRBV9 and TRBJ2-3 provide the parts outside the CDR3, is DSGVTQTPKHLITATGQRVTLRCSPRSGDLSVYWYQQSLDQGLQFLIQYYNGEERAKGNILERFSAQQFPDLHSELNLSSLELGDSALYFCASSPSAGVGADTQYFGPGTRLTVL.

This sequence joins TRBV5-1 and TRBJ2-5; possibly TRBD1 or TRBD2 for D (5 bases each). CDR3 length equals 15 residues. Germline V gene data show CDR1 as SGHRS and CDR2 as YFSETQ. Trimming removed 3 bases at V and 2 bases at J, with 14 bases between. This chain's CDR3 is CASSWRGDLQETQYF. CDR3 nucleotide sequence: TGCGCCAGCAGCTGGCGTGGGGACCTACAAGAGACCCAGTACTTC. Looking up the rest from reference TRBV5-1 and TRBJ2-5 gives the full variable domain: KAGVTQTPRYLIKTRGQQVTLSCSPISGHRSVSWYQQTPGQGLQFLFEYFSETQRNKGNFPGRFSGRQFSNSRSEMNVSTLELGDSALYLCASSWRGDLQETQYFGPGTRLLVL.

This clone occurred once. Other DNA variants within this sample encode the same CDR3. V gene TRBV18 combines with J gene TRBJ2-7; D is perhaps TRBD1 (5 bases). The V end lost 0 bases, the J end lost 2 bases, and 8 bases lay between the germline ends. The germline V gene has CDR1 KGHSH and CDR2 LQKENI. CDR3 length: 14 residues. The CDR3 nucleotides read TGTGCCAGCTCACCACCGGGGCCAACCTACGAGCAGTACTTC. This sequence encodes CASSPPGPTYEQYF. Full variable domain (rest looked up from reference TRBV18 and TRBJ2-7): NAGVMQNPRHLVRRRGQEARLRCSPMKGHSHVYWYRQLPEEGLKFMVYLQKENIIDESGMPKERFSAEFPKEGPSILRIQQVVRGDSAAYFCASSPPGPTYEQYFGPGTRLTVT.

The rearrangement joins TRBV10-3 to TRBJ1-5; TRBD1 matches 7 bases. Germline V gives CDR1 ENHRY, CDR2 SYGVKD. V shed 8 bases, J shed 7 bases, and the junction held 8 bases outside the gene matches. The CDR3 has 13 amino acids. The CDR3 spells CAISFQGEQPQHF. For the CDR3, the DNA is TGTGCCATCTCTTTCCAGGGGGAACAGCCCCAGCATTTT.

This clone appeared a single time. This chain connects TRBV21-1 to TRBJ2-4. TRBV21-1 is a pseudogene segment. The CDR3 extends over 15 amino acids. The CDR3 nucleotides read TGTGCTACAAAGCGGATTGGGACGGCCAAAAACATTCAGTACTTC. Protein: CATKRIGTAKNIQYF.

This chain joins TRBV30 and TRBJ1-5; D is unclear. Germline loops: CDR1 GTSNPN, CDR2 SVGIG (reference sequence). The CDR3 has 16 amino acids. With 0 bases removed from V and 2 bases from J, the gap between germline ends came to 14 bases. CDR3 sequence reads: CAWSVWGGQGNQPQHF. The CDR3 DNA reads TGTGCCTGGAGTGTATGGGGAGGCCAAGGCAATCAGCCCCAGCATTTT.

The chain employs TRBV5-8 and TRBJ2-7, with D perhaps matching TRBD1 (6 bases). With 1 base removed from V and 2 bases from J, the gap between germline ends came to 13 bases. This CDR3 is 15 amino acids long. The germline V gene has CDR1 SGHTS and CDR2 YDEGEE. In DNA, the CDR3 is TGTGCCAGCAGCTTGCAGGCAGGGGAAACCTACGAGCAGTACTTC. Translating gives CASSLQAGETYEQYF.

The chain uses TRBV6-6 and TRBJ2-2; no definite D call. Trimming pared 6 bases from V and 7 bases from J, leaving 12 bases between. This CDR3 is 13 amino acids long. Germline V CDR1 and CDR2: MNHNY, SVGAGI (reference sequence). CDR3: CASSQIGRGELFF. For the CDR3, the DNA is TGTGCCAGCAGCCAAATTGGGCGCGGGGAGCTGTTTTTT.

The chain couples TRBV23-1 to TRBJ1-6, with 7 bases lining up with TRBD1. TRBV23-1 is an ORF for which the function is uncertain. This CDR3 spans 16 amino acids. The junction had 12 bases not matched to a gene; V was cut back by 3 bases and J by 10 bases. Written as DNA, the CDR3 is TGCGCCAGCAGTCATACCCAGACAGGGCCCCTCTCACCCCTCCACTTT. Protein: CASSHTQTGPLSPLHF.

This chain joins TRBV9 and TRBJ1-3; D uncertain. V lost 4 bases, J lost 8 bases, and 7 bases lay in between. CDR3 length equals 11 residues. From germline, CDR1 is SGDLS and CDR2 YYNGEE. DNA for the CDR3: TGTGCCAGCAGCTTTGGGGACACCATATATTTT. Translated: CASSFGDTIYF.

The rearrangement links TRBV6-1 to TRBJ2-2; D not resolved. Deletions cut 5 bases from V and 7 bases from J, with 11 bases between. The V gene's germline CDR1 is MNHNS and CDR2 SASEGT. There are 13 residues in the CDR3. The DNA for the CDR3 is TGTGCCAGCAGTCGCTCCCGTGTCGGGGAGCTGTTTTTT. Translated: CASSRSRVGELFF.

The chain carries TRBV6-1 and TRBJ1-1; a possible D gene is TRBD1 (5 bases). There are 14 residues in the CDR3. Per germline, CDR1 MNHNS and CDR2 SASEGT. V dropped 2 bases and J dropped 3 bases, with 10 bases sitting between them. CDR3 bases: TGTGCCAGCAGTGAATGGGGCTGGTACACTGAAGCTTTCTTT. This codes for CASSEWGWYTEAFF.

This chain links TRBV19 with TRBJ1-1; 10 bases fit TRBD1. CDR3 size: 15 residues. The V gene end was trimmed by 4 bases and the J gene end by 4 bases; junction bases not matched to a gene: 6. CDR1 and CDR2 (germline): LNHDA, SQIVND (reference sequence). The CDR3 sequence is CASSTFRDRGTEAFF. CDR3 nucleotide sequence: TGTGCCAGTAGTACCTTCCGGGACAGGGGCACTGAAGCTTTCTTT.

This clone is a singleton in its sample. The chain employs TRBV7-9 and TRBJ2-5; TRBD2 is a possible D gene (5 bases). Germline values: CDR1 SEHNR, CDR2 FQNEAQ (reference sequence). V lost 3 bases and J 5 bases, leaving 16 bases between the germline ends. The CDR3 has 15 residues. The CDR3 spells CASSFFTTRGETQYF. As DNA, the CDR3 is TGTGCCAGCAGCTTTTTTACAACGAGAGGGGAGACCCAGTACTTC. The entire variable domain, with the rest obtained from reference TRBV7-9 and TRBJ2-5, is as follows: DTGVSQNPRHKITKRGQNVTFRCDPISEHNRLYWYRQTLGQGPEFLTYFQNEAQLEKSRLLSDRFSAERPKGSFSTLEIQRTEQGDSAMYLCASSFFTTRGETQYFGPGTRLLVL.

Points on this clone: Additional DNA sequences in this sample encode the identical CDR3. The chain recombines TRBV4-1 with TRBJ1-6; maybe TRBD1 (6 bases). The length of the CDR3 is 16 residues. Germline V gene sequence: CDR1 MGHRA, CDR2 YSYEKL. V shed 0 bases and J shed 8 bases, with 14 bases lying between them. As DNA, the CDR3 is TGCGCCAGCAGCCAAGAAGGCGCAGGGGTGCATTCACCCCTCCACTTT. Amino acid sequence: CASSQEGAGVHSPLHF.

DNA for the CDR3: TGTGCCATCAATCGGGCGGTGAACACTGAAGCTTTCTTT. Translation: CAINRAVNTEAFF. V gene TRBV10-3 combines with J gene TRBJ1-1; no clear D gene. CDR1 and CDR2 (germline): ENHRY, SYGVKD. The CDR3 extends over 13 amino acids. Trimming took off 7 bases at V and 0 bases at J, with 9 bases between the two ends.

This chain's CDR3 is CASSFPGTEAYEQYF. CDR3 nucleotide sequence: TGTGCCAGCAGCTTTCCCGGGACAGAAGCCTACGAGCAGTACTTC. The rearrangement joins TRBV11-2 to TRBJ2-7; TRBD1 agrees at 7 bases. This CDR3 is built from 15 residues. V lost 3 bases and J lost 2; bases outside the gene matches: 7. The germline CDR1 and CDR2 sequences are SGHAT and FQNNGV.

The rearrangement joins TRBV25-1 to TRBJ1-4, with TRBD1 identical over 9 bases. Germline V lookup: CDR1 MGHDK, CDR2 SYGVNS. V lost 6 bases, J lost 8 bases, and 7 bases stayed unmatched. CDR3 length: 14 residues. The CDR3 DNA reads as TGTGCCAGCAGGGAAACAGGGGGCGGGGAAAAACTGTTTTTT. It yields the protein CASRETGGGEKLFF.

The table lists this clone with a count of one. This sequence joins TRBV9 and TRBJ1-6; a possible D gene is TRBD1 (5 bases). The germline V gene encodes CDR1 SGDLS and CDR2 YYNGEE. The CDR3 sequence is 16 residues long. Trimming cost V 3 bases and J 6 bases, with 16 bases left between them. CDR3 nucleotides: TGTGCCAGCAGCGATCTTCAGGGAGCGGGTAATTCACCCCTCCACTTT. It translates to CASSDLQGAGNSPLHF.

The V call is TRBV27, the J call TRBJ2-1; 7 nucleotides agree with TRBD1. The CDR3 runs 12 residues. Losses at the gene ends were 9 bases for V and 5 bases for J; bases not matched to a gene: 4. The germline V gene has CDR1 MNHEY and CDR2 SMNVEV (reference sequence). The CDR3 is CASGQVNNEQFF. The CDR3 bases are TGTGCCAGTGGACAGGTAAACAATGAGCAGTTCTTC.

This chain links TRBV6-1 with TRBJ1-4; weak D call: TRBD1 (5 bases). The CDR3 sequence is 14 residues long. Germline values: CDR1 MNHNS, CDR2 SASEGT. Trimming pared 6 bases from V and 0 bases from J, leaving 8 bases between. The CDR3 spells CASRGESTNEKLFF. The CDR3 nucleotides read TGTGCCAGCAGAGGGGAGTCAACTAATGAAAAACTGTTTTTT.

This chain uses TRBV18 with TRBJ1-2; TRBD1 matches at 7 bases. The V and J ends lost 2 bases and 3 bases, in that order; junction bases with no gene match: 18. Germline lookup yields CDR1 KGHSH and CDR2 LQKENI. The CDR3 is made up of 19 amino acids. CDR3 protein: CASSPNPSGPAGGDYGYTF. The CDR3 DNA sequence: TGTGCCAGCTCACCAAACCCATCGGGACCCGCAGGGGGGGACTATGGCTACACCTTC.

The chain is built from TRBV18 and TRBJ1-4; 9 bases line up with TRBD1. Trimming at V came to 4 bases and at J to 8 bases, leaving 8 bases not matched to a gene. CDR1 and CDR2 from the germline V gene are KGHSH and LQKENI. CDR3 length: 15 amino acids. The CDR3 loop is CASSLWTGEKEKLFF. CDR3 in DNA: TGTGCCAGCTCACTTTGGACAGGGGAAAAGGAAAAACTGTTTTTT.

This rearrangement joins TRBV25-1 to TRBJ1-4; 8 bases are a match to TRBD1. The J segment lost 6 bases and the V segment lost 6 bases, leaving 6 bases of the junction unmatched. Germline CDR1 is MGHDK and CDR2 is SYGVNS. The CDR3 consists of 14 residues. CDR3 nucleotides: TGTGCCAGCAGCGAGACAGGGGCGTATGAAAAACTGTTTTTT. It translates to CASSETGAYEKLFF.